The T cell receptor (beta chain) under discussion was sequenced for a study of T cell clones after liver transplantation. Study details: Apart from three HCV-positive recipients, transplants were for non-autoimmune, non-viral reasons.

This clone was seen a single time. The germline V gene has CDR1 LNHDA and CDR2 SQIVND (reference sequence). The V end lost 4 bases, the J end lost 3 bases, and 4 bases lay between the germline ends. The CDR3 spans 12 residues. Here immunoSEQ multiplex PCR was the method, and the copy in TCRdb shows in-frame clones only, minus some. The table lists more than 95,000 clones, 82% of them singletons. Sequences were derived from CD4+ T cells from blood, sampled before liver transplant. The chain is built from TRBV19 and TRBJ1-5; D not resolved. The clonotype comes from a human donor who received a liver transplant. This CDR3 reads CASSRDNQPQHF. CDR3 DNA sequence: TGTGCCAGTAGTAGAGACAATCAGCCCCAGCATTTT.